These T cell receptor beta chains were read from a single sample in a study of blood T cell repertoires in COVID-19. The assay was immunoSEQ multiplex PCR, and TCRdb's table has in-frame clones only and misses some. The table has some 180,000 clones, 80% to 90% seen once. The sample consisted of peripheral blood. The receptors here all came from a woman at least 80 years old with COVID-19, enrolled during active disease. Each CDR3 is given with its conserved first and last residue. The D gene is left open where the match is weak. Clone size, where shown, is once, few, many, or a class for clones that have expanded.

>NA|TRBV4-3|TRBJ1-2|NA
CASSQDSEVPYGYTF
TGCGCCAGCAGCCAAGATTCCGAGGTTCCCTATGGCTACACCTTC
>NA|TRBV10-3|TRBJ1-3|NA
CAISDFGGNTIYF
TGTGCCATCAGTGATTTCGGGGGAAACACCATATATTTT
>NA|TRBV21-1|TRBJ2-7|NA
CASSKVAEAYEQYF
TGTGCCAGCAGCAAAGTAGCGGAAGCCTACGAGCAGTACTTC
>few|TRBV10-3|TRBJ1-1|TRBD1
CAIRPWGTGLMNTEAFF
TGTGCCATCAGGCCGTGGGGGACAGGACTCATGAACACTGAAGCTTTCTTT
>once|TRBV18|TRBJ2-3|NA
CASSRNRGSTDTQYF
TGTGCCAGCTCACGTAATCGCGGCAGCACAGATACGCAGTATTTT
>NA|TRBV19|TRBJ1-2|TRBD1
CATSGQGRDYGYTF
TGTGCCACTTCAGGACAGGGGCGAGACTATGGCTACACCTTC
>NA|TRBV18|TRBJ2-6|TRBD2
CASSPLLAGVPGANVLTF
TGTGCCAGCTCACCATTGCTAGCGGGAGTACCTGGGGCCAACGTCCTGACTTTC
>NA|TRBV19|TRBJ2-7|TRBD1
CASSIGTGNYEQYF
TGTGCCAGTAGTATAGGGACAGGCAACTACGAGCAGTACTTC
>NA|TRBV30|TRBJ1-6|NA
CAWTPGGGSPLHF
TGTGCCTGGACACCGGGCGGAGGTTCACCCCTCCACTTT
>NA|TRBV11-2|TRBJ2-7|TRBD2
CASSLAGGPYEQYF
TGTGCCAGCAGCTTAGCGGGAGGGCCCTACGAGCAGTACTTC
>NA|TRBV4-2|TRBJ2-3|TRBD2
CASSQGLAGDTQYF
TGTGCCAGCAGCCAAGGCCTAGCGGGAGATACGCAGTATTTT
>many|TRBV3-1/TRBV3-2|TRBJ2-7|TRBD1
CASSQHWDRGLYEQYF
TGTGCCAGCAGCCAACATTGGGACAGGGGACTCTACGAGCAGTACTTC
>NA|TRBV30|TRBJ2-7|TRBD1
CAWRDRGRTYEQYF
TGTGCCTGGAGGGACAGGGGGCGAACCTACGAGCAGTACTTC
>NA|TRBV6-5|TRBJ2-2|TRBD2
CASSYLQRGNTGELFF
TGTGCCAGCAGTTACCTCCAGCGGGGGAACACCGGGGAGCTGTTTTTT
>NA|TRBV24-1|TRBJ1-1|NA
CATSDPTQGYVTEAFF
TGTGCCACCAGTGATCCGACACAGGGATATGTTACTGAAGCTTTCTTT
>few|TRBV29-1|TRBJ2-7|TRBD2
CSVVPFSGGVYEQYF
TGCAGCGTTGTCCCTTTTAGCGGGGGGGTGTACGAGCAGTACTTC